The 29 T cell receptor beta chains below come from one sample, sequenced in a study of PD-1 blockade in mismatch repair-deficient tumors. Documented time point: roughly ten-day in vitro stimulation with candidate neoantigen peptide 6. Their specific antigens are unknown. Assay: immunoSEQ multiplex PCR; the TCRdb copy retains only in-frame clones and omits some. The data contain roughly 13,000 clones, about 88% of them singletons. The sequences come from cells cultured in vitro, collected from a patient treated with pembrolizumab. These receptors all come from an adult with mismatch repair-deficient cancer.

The chain joins TRBV7-2 to TRBJ1-2, with D tentatively TRBD1 (6 bases). Germline V gives CDR1 SGHTA, CDR2 FQGNSA. The CDR3 extends over 13 amino acids. V shed 5 bases and J shed 4 bases, with 11 bases lying between them. The CDR3 spells CASSVDRSYGYTF. DNA of the CDR3: TGTGCCAGCAGCGTCGACAGGAGCTATGGCTACACCTTC.

The V gene is TRBV29-1, the J gene TRBJ2-3; 7 bases are a match to TRBD2. V dropped 4 bases and J dropped 2; count of bases not matched to a gene: 12. Germline CDR1 is SQVTM and CDR2 is ANQGSEA. The CDR3 runs to 16 residues. CDR3 bases: TGCAGCGTTGGAGGTATGGGGGAGGGGATCACAGATACGCAGTATTTT. Protein sequence: CSVGGMGEGITDTQYF.

V is TRBV6-1 and J is TRBJ2-7, with 7 nucleotides matching TRBD1. The V segment lost 3 bases and the J segment 1 base; nucleotides outside the gene matches: 9. From germline, CDR1 is MNHNS and CDR2 SASEGT. The CDR3 runs to 16 residues. CDR3 in amino acids: CASSEAGQVPSYEQYF. CDR3 nucleotide sequence: TGTGCCAGCAGTGAGGCTGGACAGGTGCCGTCCTACGAGCAGTACTTC.

CDR3 nucleotides: TGTGCCAGCAGTCGAATAGACTTAACTTCCACTGAAGCTTTCTTT. Translation gives CASSRIDLTSTEAFF. J is TRBJ1-1 and V is TRBV28; D remains ambiguous. The germline V gene has CDR1 MDHEN and CDR2 SYDVKM. V was cut by 5 bases and J by 4 bases, with 17 bases left in between. The CDR3 sequence is 15 residues long.

This chain connects TRBV11-3 to TRBJ1-1; the D is unclear. CDR1 and CDR2 from the germline V gene are SGHNT and YENEEA. CDR3 length equals 13 residues. V lost 6 bases, J lost 10 bases, and 18 bases lay in between. This chain's CDR3 is CASSSGLIARAFF. As DNA, the CDR3 is TGTGCCAGCAGTTCCGGACTGATTGCTAGAGCTTTCTTT.

V usage is TRBV5-1 and J usage is TRBJ1-4; maybe TRBD1 (6 bases). V was trimmed by 6 bases and J by 6 bases, leaving 15 bases between them. The CDR3 runs to 14 residues. CDR1 SGHRS and CDR2 YFSETQ come from the germline V gene. The CDR3 nucleotides are TGCGCCAGCAAACCGGGGGCAGAGGATGAAAAACTGTTTTTT. As protein: CASKPGAEDEKLFF.

The gene calls are TRBV5-3 and TRBJ1-2, with TRBD1 as a possible D gene (6 bases). TRBV5-3 is classed as an ORF, of uncertain function. With 7 bases removed from V and 2 bases from J, the gap between germline ends came to 9 bases. The CDR3 length is 12 residues. The CDR3 loop reads CARFGQNYGYTF. The CDR3 DNA is TGTGCCAGATTCGGACAGAACTATGGCTACACCTTC.

This rearrangement joins TRBV27 to TRBJ1-1; D is unresolved. Deletions cut 3 bases from V and 5 bases from J, with 10 bases between. The CDR3 length is 13 residues. Germline CDR1 reads MNHEY; CDR2 reads SMNVEV (reference sequence). The CDR3 loop is CASSFDGVTEAFF. CDR3 in DNA: TGTGCCAGCAGTTTTGATGGGGTTACTGAAGCTTTCTTT.

The chain recombines TRBV7-2 with TRBJ1-6; D not certain. CDR3 length equals 16 residues. The V end was cut by 2 bases, the J end by 3 bases, with 11 bases between. Germline V CDR1 and CDR2: SGHTA, FQGNSA. The DNA of the CDR3 is TGTGCCAGCAGCTTATATAGCACGGGCTATAATTCACCCCTCCACTTT. Protein sequence: CASSLYSTGYNSPLHF. Complete variable domain (other parts from reference TRBV7-2 and TRBJ1-6): GAGVSQSPSNKVTEKGKDVELRCDPISGHTALYWYRQSLGQGLEFLIYFQGNSAPDKSGLPSDRFSAERTGGSVSTLTIQRTQQEDSAVYLCASSLYSTGYNSPLHFGNGTRLTVT.

The V call is TRBV6-6, the J call TRBJ2-7; 10 bases line up with TRBD1. The CDR3 has 15 residues. Germline CDR1 is MNHNY and CDR2 is SVGAGI (reference sequence). J gave up 6 bases and V 0 bases, and 5 bases lay outside the gene matches. This CDR3 is CASSYSGQGIAEQYF. CDR3 bases: TGTGCCAGCAGTTACTCGGGACAGGGGATCGCCGAGCAGTACTTC.

The chain couples TRBV6-5 to TRBJ2-5; unclear D gene. Trimming removed 3 bases from V and 10 bases from J, with 12 bases in between. The CDR3 length is 12 residues. Looked up from germline, CDR1 is MNHEY and CDR2 is SVGAGI. CDR3 sequence: CASSYPGGGQYF. The CDR3 nucleotides are TGTGCCAGCAGTTATCCCGGTGGTGGCCAGTACTTC.

This rearrangement joins TRBV28 to TRBJ1-6, with a possible D match to TRBD1 (6 bases). Trimming left V 6 bases short and J 0 bases short, with 18 bases between. The CDR3 length is 18 residues. CDR1 is MDHEN and CDR2 is SYDVKM in the germline V gene. Written as DNA, the CDR3 is TGTGCCAGCAGAGAGGGGGTTTCTCATAGCTCCTATAATTCACCCCTCCACTTT. Translating gives CASREGVSHSSYNSPLHF.

The rearrangement joins TRBV29-1 to TRBJ1-1, with D maybe TRBD1 (5 bases). The CDR3 has 12 residues. V was cut by 3 bases and J by 4 bases, with 9 bases left in between. The germline V gene encodes CDR1 SQVTM and CDR2 ANQGSEA. For the CDR3, the DNA is TGCAGCGTTGAGGGGGGTGGCACTGAAGCTTTCTTT. It specifies CSVEGGGTEAFF.

The gene calls are TRBV11-3 and TRBJ2-1, with 11 positions matching TRBD2. CDR1 is SGHNT and CDR2 is YENEEA in the germline V gene. V lost 7 bases and J lost 7; bases outside the gene matches: 9. The CDR3 length is 15 residues. The DNA for the CDR3 is TGTGCCAGCACTCATAGCGGGAGGGCCGGGAATGAGCAGTTCTTC. This codes for CASTHSGRAGNEQFF.

This clone turned up a few times. The chain links TRBV25-1 to TRBJ1-6; perhaps TRBD1 as D (6 bases). Germline V gene sequence: CDR1 MGHDK, CDR2 SYGVNS. This CDR3 comprises 14 residues. V shed 3 bases and J shed 7 bases, with 10 bases lying between them. As DNA, the CDR3 is TGTGCCAGCAGTGATGGACAGTGGAATTCACCCCTCCACTTT. Amino acids: CASSDGQWNSPLHF.

CDR3 residues: CASSAKGLAGGLSTDTQYF. CDR3 coding DNA: TGTGCCAGCAGCGCAAAGGGGCTAGCGGGAGGGTTGAGCACAGATACGCAGTATTTT. The genes are TRBV7-3 and TRBJ2-3; 12 nucleotides align to TRBD2. Germline V gene sequence: CDR1 SGHTA, CDR2 FQGTGA. The CDR3 length is 19 residues. J gave up 0 bases and V 5 bases, and 12 bases lay outside the gene matches.

The CDR3: CASSIRDRATEAFF. The CDR3 region has the DNA TGTGCCAGTAGTATCCGAGACAGGGCTACTGAAGCTTTCTTT. The chain recombines TRBV19 with TRBJ1-1, with 7 bases fitting TRBD1. The germline V gene has CDR1 LNHDA and CDR2 SQIVND (reference sequence). This CDR3 spans 14 amino acids. Losses at the gene ends were 3 bases for V and 5 bases for J; bases not matched to a gene: 6.

This clone was seen more than once but under ten times. The V gene is TRBV4-2, the J gene TRBJ2-7, with D uncertain. V was pared by 5 bases and J by 3 bases, with 11 bases between. The CDR3 is 13 residues long. The germline V gene has CDR1 LGHNA and CDR2 YNFKEQ. For the CDR3, the DNA is TGTGCCAGCAGCTTTGGTTCCTTCTACGAGCAGTACTTC. This encodes CASSFGSFYEQYF.

This clone has a handful of counts. The genes are TRBV25-1 and TRBJ2-1; D gene ambiguous. From germline, CDR1 is MGHDK and CDR2 SYGVNS. This CDR3 region has 16 residues. V dropped 1 base and J dropped 4 bases, with 14 bases sitting between them. Written as DNA, the CDR3 is TGTGCCAGCAGTGAATCGGCCTTATCCCTTTACAATGAGCAGTTCTTC. Translation: CASSESALSLYNEQFF.

V gene TRBV9 combines with J gene TRBJ2-1, with TRBD2 matching over 9 bases. The V gene end was trimmed by 3 bases and the J gene end by 3 bases; junction bases not matched to a gene: 4. The CDR3 contains 15 residues. Germline V gives CDR1 SGDLS, CDR2 YYNGEE. CDR3 bases: TGTGCCAGCAGCGCGCGGACTAGCGACTACAATGAGCAGTTCTTC. It is translated as CASSARTSDYNEQFF. Using reference TRBV9 and TRBJ2-1 for the parts outside the CDR3, the full variable domain is DSGVTQTPKHLITATGQRVTLRCSPRSGDLSVYWYQQSLDQGLQFLIQYYNGEERAKGNILERFSAQQFPDLHSELNLSSLELGDSALYFCASSARTSDYNEQFFGPGTRLTVL.

The CDR3 DNA follows: TGTGCCAGCAGTTTGCCCCATACTCTCTCTGGAAACACCATATATTTT. Protein sequence: CASSLPHTLSGNTIYF. The chain has TRBV28 and TRBJ1-3, with D unclear. Germline CDR1 MDHEN, CDR2 SYDVKM. This CDR3 region has 16 residues. With 3 bases removed from V and 0 bases from J, the gap between germline ends came to 12 bases.

This chain uses TRBV10-3 with TRBJ1-5, with D possibly TRBD1 on 6 matching bases. V shed 6 bases and J shed 3 bases, with 18 bases lying between them. Looked up from germline, CDR1 is ENHRY and CDR2 is SYGVKD. CDR3 size: 16 residues. The CDR3 nucleotides read TGTGCCATCAGCAAACAAGGGGGGGAGGTCAATCAGCCCCAGCATTTT. Encoded protein: CAISKQGGEVNQPQHF.

The chain employs TRBV2 and TRBJ1-5; D is ambiguous. Germline-derived CDR1 and CDR2 are SNHLY and FYNNEI. The V end lost 2 bases, the J end lost 0 bases, and 11 bases lay between the germline ends. This CDR3 has 16 amino acids. Here the CDR3 DNA reads TGTGCCAGCAGTGAACCTGTTCTTAATAGCAATCAGCCCCAGCATTTT. This gives the protein CASSEPVLNSNQPQHF.

The chain links TRBV2 to TRBJ1-5; 8 bases align to TRBD1. The CDR3 runs 15 residues. V gave up 3 bases and J gave up 9 bases; unmatched junction bases: 10. Germline-derived CDR1 and CDR2 are SNHLY and FYNNEI. The CDR3 region is CASSDGQGPSRPQHF. The CDR3 DNA follows: TGTGCCAGCAGTGACGGACAGGGCCCAAGTCGGCCCCAGCATTTT.

This clone was detected only a few times. Sequence at one end of the junction differs from germline and may be a read error. Here the CDR3 reads CASSATGNAGELFF. The DNA of the CDR3 is TGTGCCAGTAGTGCGACAGGGAACGCCGGGGAGCTGTTTTTT. This chain joins TRBV19 and TRBJ2-2; TRBD1 matches 7 bases. The length of the CDR3 is 14 residues. Germline V gene sequence: CDR1 LNHDA, CDR2 SQIVND (reference sequence).

The chain is built from TRBV6-5 and TRBJ1-6, with TRBD1 identical over 8 bases. CDR3 length: 15 residues. The junction had 4 bases not matched to a gene; V was cut back by 0 bases and J by 9 bases. Per the germline V gene, CDR1 is MNHEY and CDR2 is SVGAGI. The CDR3 sequence is CASSYSDRASSPLHF. In DNA, the CDR3 is TGTGCCAGCAGTTACTCGGACAGGGCTTCTTCACCCCTCCACTTT.

This clone came up once. The chain joins TRBV5-1 to TRBJ2-7, with a weak D call TRBD2 (6 bases). CDR3 length: 16 amino acids. Looked up from germline, CDR1 is SGHRS and CDR2 is YFSETQ. Trimming pared 2 bases from V and 0 bases from J, leaving 15 bases between. The CDR3 spells CASSFGGPVISYEQYF. DNA of the CDR3: TGCGCCAGCAGCTTCGGGGGTCCAGTCATCTCCTACGAGCAGTACTTC.

This chain joins TRBV6-1 and TRBJ1-2; perhaps TRBD1 as D (5 bases). This CDR3 has 15 residues. The germline gives CDR1 MNHNS, CDR2 SASEGT. V was cut by 6 bases and J by 5 bases, with 19 bases left in between. CDR3 region: CASRPGTAALYGYTF. The CDR3 DNA follows: TGTGCCAGCAGACCCGGGACCGCAGCTCTTTATGGCTACACCTTC.

This chain joins TRBV27 and TRBJ1-1; 8 bases line up with TRBD1. Germline assignment: CDR1 MNHEY and CDR2 SMNVEV (reference sequence). The V gene end was trimmed by 6 bases and the J gene end by 5 bases; junction bases not matched to a gene: 11. The CDR3 runs 15 residues. The CDR3 reads CASSPWTGIRTEAFF. The CDR3 DNA sequence: TGTGCCAGCAGCCCCTGGACAGGGATCAGGACTGAAGCTTTCTTT.